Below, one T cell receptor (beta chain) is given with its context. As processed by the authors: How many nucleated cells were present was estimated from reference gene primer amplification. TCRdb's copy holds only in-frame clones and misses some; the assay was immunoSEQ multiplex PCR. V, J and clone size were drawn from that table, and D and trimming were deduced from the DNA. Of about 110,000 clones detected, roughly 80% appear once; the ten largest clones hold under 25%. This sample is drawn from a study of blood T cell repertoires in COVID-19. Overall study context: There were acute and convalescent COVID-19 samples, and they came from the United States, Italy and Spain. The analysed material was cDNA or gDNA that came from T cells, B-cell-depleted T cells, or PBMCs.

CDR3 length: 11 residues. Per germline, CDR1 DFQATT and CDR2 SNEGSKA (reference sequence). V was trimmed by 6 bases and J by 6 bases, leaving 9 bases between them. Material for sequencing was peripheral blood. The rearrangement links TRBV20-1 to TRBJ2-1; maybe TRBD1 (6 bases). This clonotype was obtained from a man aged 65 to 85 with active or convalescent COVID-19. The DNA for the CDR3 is TGCAGTGCCCCGGACAGCAATGAGCAGTTCTTC. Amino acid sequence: CSAPDSNEQFF.